Below, 29 T cell receptor beta chains from the same sample are listed, as sequenced in a study of beta chain features in type 1 diabetes. The entirety of the isolated RNA underwent reverse transcription, so expressed TCRB transcripts were sequenced. Generated by immunoSEQ multiplex PCR, the TCRdb table keeps only in-frame clones and is missing some. The sample carries some 200,000 clones, approximately 10% recorded once. Input material: central memory CD4+ T cells from blood. These receptors all stem from a man aged 18 to 29 in good health.

The V gene is TRBV7-2, the J gene TRBJ2-7; 8 bases are a match to TRBD2. The length of the CDR3 is 14 residues. Germline V lookup: CDR1 SGHTA, CDR2 FQGNSA. With V trimmed by 5 bases and J by 1 base, 4 bases remained unmatched. Here the CDR3 reads CASSPLAGSYEQYF. CDR3 bases: TGTGCCAGCAGCCCTCTAGCGGGTTCCTACGAGCAGTACTTC.

This clone was detected a few times. A far larger clone is just one base off, so this is likely a read error. Other DNA sequences of this sample code for an identical CDR3. This rearrangement joins TRBV7-3 to TRBJ2-1, with TRBD2 matching over 8 bases. The CDR3 is 16 residues long. Germline V CDR1 and CDR2: SGHTA, FQGTGA. Unmatched junction bases numbered 3, after V lost 2 bases and J lost 0 bases. The CDR3 region has the DNA TGTGCCAGCAGCTTATCCCTAGCGGGCTCCTACAATGAGCAGTTCTTC. Translation: CASSLSLAGSYNEQFF.

This clone showed up just a few times. V is TRBV23-1 and J is TRBJ1-2; D may be TRBD1 (5 bases). TRBV23-1 carries the ORF label, with uncertain function. The V end was cut by 2 bases, the J end by 3 bases, with 7 bases between. The CDR3 sequence is 13 residues long. DNA for the CDR3: TGCGCCAGCAGTCAAGGGACGTACTATGGCTACACCTTC. Protein: CASSQGTYYGYTF.

To note about this clone: Other DNA variants within this sample encode the same CDR3. In DNA, the CDR3 is TGTGCCAGCAGCTTAGGAGGGGGCGGGCAGCCCCAGCATTTT. Translated: CASSLGGGGQPQHF. The chain carries TRBV13 and TRBJ1-5; TRBD1 aligns across 7 bases. Germline values: CDR1 PRHDT, CDR2 FYEKMQ (reference sequence). J lost 7 bases, V lost 0 bases, and 3 bases had no gene match. The CDR3 has 14 residues.

This sequence joins TRBV6-6 and TRBJ1-2; D not resolved. Looked up from germline, CDR1 is MNHNY and CDR2 is SVGAGI (reference sequence). Trimming took off 5 bases at V and 4 bases at J, with 11 bases between the two ends. The CDR3 runs 13 residues. The CDR3 here is CASSTGGPYGYTF. Written as DNA, the CDR3 is TGTGCCAGCAGTACGGGAGGGCCCTATGGCTACACCTTC.

The chain carries TRBV7-2 and TRBJ2-5; 9 positions agree with TRBD2. The CDR3 runs to 14 residues. Germline V lookup: CDR1 SGHTA, CDR2 FQGNSA. V was pared by 5 bases and J by 4 bases, with 5 bases of the junction left unmatched. In nucleotides, the CDR3 is TGTGCCAGCAGCCCCGGCGGGAGGGGAGAGACCCAGTACTTC. It codes for CASSPGGRGETQYF.

There are a few counts of this clone. The chain employs TRBV5-1 and TRBJ1-1; D gene ambiguous. Germline V CDR1 and CDR2: SGHRS, YFSETQ. V gave up 4 bases and J gave up 3 bases, with 10 bases separating them. This CDR3 has 13 amino acids. The CDR3 region is CASSLRRDTEAFF. As DNA, the CDR3 is TGCGCCAGCAGCCTAAGAAGGGACACTGAAGCTTTCTTT.

This clone has a handful of counts. The chain has TRBV7-2 and TRBJ2-3, with 8 positions matching TRBD2. Trimming cost V 3 bases and J 3 bases; bases outside gene matches: 5. The CDR3 contains 15 residues. The germline V gene encodes CDR1 SGHTA and CDR2 FQGNSA. The DNA of the CDR3 is TGTGCCAGCAGCTTTAGCAGCGGGAGAACAGATACGCAGTATTTT. Residues: CASSFSSGRTDTQYF.

The chain employs TRBV9 and TRBJ2-1; 8 nucleotides match TRBD1. V dropped 2 bases and J dropped 6; count of bases not matched to a gene: 4. This CDR3 region has 14 residues. From germline, CDR1 is SGDLS and CDR2 YYNGEE. The CDR3, as DNA: TGTGCCAGCAGCGTGGAGGACAGGGCCAATGAGCAGTTCTTC. It encodes CASSVEDRANEQFF.

In this sample, this clone turned up a few times. The chain carries TRBV30 and TRBJ2-1; a weak D match, TRBD2 (6 bases). The CDR3 spans 14 residues. The V and J ends lost 2 bases and 9 bases respectively, with 17 bases between them. The germline CDR1 and CDR2 sequences are GTSNPN and SVGIG (reference sequence). The CDR3 protein is CAWSWLAEGGEQFF. The CDR3 DNA sequence: TGTGCCTGGAGTTGGTTAGCGGAGGGTGGTGAGCAGTTCTTC.

This clone has a handful of counts. The rearrangement joins TRBV2 to TRBJ2-3, with D perhaps given as TRBD1 or TRBD2 (5 bases each). Trimming cost V 3 bases and J 4 bases, with 17 bases left between them. Germline-derived CDR1 and CDR2 are SNHLY and FYNNEI. The CDR3 has 16 amino acids. CDR3: CASSDPGAVIPDTQYF. The CDR3 nucleotides read TGTGCCAGCAGTGATCCCGGGGCGGTGATCCCAGATACGCAGTATTTT. Together with reference TRBV2 and TRBJ2-3, the CDR3 gives the full variable domain: EPEVTQTPSHQVTQMGQEVILRCVPISNHLYFYWYRQILGQKVEFLVSFYNNEISEKSEIFDDQFSVERPDGSNFTLKIRSTKLEDSAMYFCASSDPGAVIPDTQYFGPGTRLTVL.

This clone turned up a few times. The rearrangement uses TRBV30 and TRBJ2-2; 9 nucleotides line up with TRBD1. The CDR3 consists of 14 residues. J was trimmed by 3 bases and V by 8 bases; bases with no gene match: 7. CDR1 is GTSNPN, CDR2 SVGIG, per germline (reference sequence). Here the CDR3 DNA reads TGTGCCGGGGGGCGGGACAGGGACACCGGGGAGCTGTTTTTT. Protein: CAGGRDRDTGELFF.

This clone has more than one count but fewer than ten. This chain joins TRBV5-4 and TRBJ2-5; D not certain. CDR1 and CDR2 (germline): SGHNT, YYREEE (reference sequence). The CDR3 runs to 14 residues. The ends were cut back, 0 bases at V and 3 bases at J, with 9 bases in the middle. The DNA for the CDR3 is TGTGCCAGCAGCTTGGTCGCGGCAAAAGAGACCCAGTACTTC. The encoded protein is CASSLVAAKETQYF.

V gene TRBV5-1 combines with J gene TRBJ2-3, with TRBD2 matching over 7 bases. This CDR3 has 16 amino acids. Germline CDR1 is SGHRS and CDR2 is YFSETQ. With V trimmed by 6 bases and J by 4 bases, 14 bases remained unmatched. This CDR3 is CASTDPSGGMPDTQYF. The CDR3 DNA follows: TGCGCCAGCACCGATCCGTCCGGGGGGATGCCAGATACGCAGTATTTT.

The chain uses TRBV5-1 and TRBJ2-5; D is unresolved. Germline assignment: CDR1 SGHRS and CDR2 YFSETQ. Trimming left V 0 bases short and J 5 bases short, with 8 bases between. This CDR3 region has 13 residues. CDR3 protein: CASSLESRETQYF. CDR3 DNA: TGCGCCAGCAGCTTGGAATCCCGGGAGACCCAGTACTTC.

This clone came up many times. The J gene is TRBJ2-7, the V gene TRBV19; no clear D. The V end lost 10 bases, the J end lost 1 base, and 20 bases lay between the germline ends. CDR1 and CDR2 from the germline V gene are LNHDA and SQIVND (reference sequence). The CDR3 covers 15 residues. CDR3 region: CATSRNEAPSYEQYF. The CDR3 DNA reads as TGTGCCACCAGCCGGAACGAGGCCCCTTCCTACGAGCAGTACTTC.

The chain employs TRBV18 and TRBJ2-7; 13 nucleotides agree with TRBD2. The V gene's germline CDR1 is KGHSH and CDR2 LQKENI. This CDR3 contains 15 residues. Trimming at V came to 0 bases and at J to 9 bases, leaving 5 bases not matched to a gene. CDR3 loop: CASSPPGLAGSVQYF. In nucleotides, the CDR3 is TGTGCCAGCTCACCACCGGGACTAGCGGGAAGTGTGCAGTACTTC.

Here the CDR3 reads CASSSSSGTVSEGYTF. The CDR3 coding sequence is TGTGCCAGCAGCTCTAGTTCCGGGACAGTGAGTGAAGGCTACACCTTC. The rearrangement links TRBV7-2 to TRBJ1-2; the match to TRBD1 covers 7 bases. The CDR3 totals 16 residues. The ends lost 4 bases at V and 8 bases at J; junction bases unmatched: 16. Germline V gene data show CDR1 as SGHTA and CDR2 as FQGNSA.

This clone was seen a handful of times. The V and J genes are TRBV11-2 and TRBJ2-1; D perhaps matches TRBD1 (5 bases). The germline gives CDR1 SGHAT, CDR2 FQNNGV. Trimming shortened V by 4 bases and J by 0 bases, and 13 bases separated the two germline ends. This CDR3 contains 16 residues. The CDR3 region is CASSWTYSSSYNEQFF. As DNA, the CDR3 is TGTGCCAGCAGCTGGACATACTCGAGCTCCTACAATGAGCAGTTCTTC. Complete variable domain (other parts from reference TRBV11-2 and TRBJ2-1): EAGVAQSPRYKIIEKRQSVAFWCNPISGHATLYWYQQILGQGPKLLIQFQNNGVVDDSQLPKDRFSAERLKGVDSTLKIQPAKLEDSAVYLCASSWTYSSSYNEQFFGPGTRLTVL.

There are a few counts of this clone. V usage is TRBV25-1 and J usage is TRBJ1-1; 10 nucleotides align to TRBD1. The CDR3 sequence is 14 residues long. With 6 bases clipped from V and 5 bases from J, the junction kept 6 bases outside the gene matches. Germline CDR1 MGHDK, CDR2 SYGVNS. CDR3 DNA sequence: TGTGCCAGCAGATCCAGACAGGGGGCGACTGAAGCTTTCTTT. It translates to CASRSRQGATEAFF.

The sample holds a few counts of this clone. The V and J genes are TRBV7-2 and TRBJ2-7; D is possibly TRBD1 (5 bases). Germline loops: CDR1 SGHTA, CDR2 FQGNSA. This CDR3 is built from 14 residues. The ends were cut back, 3 bases at V and 6 bases at J, with 15 bases in the middle. CDR3 region: CASSFDSRATEQYF. The CDR3, as DNA: TGTGCCAGCAGCTTCGACTCCAGGGCGACCGAGCAGTACTTC.

This clone was counted at least ten times. The rearrangement joins TRBV10-2 to TRBJ2-7; a weak D match, TRBD1 (6 bases). This CDR3 is 14 amino acids long. V dropped 5 bases and J dropped 4 bases, with 15 bases sitting between them. The V gene's germline CDR1 is WSHSY and CDR2 SAAADI. The CDR3 spells CASSQAGTSYEQYF. The CDR3 bases are TGCGCCAGCAGTCAGGCCGGGACATCTTACGAGCAGTACTTC.

With regard to this clone: The same CDR3 is also encoded by other DNA sequences in this sample. The chain employs TRBV12-5 and TRBJ1-1, with D perhaps TRBD1 (5 bases). Germline-derived CDR1 and CDR2 are LGHNT and FRNRAP. There are 13 residues in the CDR3. Trimming removed 4 bases from V and 1 base from J, with 7 bases in between. The CDR3 spells CASGSGTNTEAFF. As DNA, the CDR3 is TGTGCTAGTGGTTCAGGGACGAACACTGAAGCTTTCTTT. The entire variable domain, with the rest obtained from reference TRBV12-5 and TRBJ1-1, is as follows: DARVTQTPRHKVTEMGQEVTMRCQPILGHNTVFWYRQTMMQGLELLAYFRNRAPLDDSGMPKDRFSAEMPDATLATLKIQPSEPRDSAVYFCASGSGTNTEAFFGQGTRLTVV.

This clone was counted between two and nine times. This rearrangement joins TRBV7-2 to TRBJ1-5; 8 bases match TRBD1. The V and J ends lost 5 bases and 2 bases, in that order; junction bases with no gene match: 2. The CDR3 has 14 amino acids. Germline V gene lookup returns CDR1 SGHTA and CDR2 FQGNSA. The CDR3 DNA reads TGTGCCAGCAGCGTGGACAGGGGCAATCAGCCCCAGCATTTT. This sequence encodes CASSVDRGNQPQHF. Together with reference TRBV7-2 and TRBJ1-5, the CDR3 gives the full variable domain: GAGVSQSPSNKVTEKGKDVELRCDPISGHTALYWYRQSLGQGLEFLIYFQGNSAPDKSGLPSDRFSAERTGGSVSTLTIQRTQQEDSAVYLCASSVDRGNQPQHFGDGTRLSIL.

This clone turned up a few times. This chain joins TRBV7-2 and TRBJ2-3; D might be TRBD2 (6 bases). The V and J ends lost 1 base and 4 bases respectively, with 15 bases between them. This CDR3 region has 16 residues. Germline CDR1 is SGHTA and CDR2 is FQGNSA. The DNA for the CDR3 is TGTGCCAGCAGCTTAGGGGAAGTACTAGCAGCAGATACGCAGTATTTT. It codes for CASSLGEVLAADTQYF.

The chain employs TRBV5-4 and TRBJ2-1; 12 bases align to TRBD2. Unmatched junction bases numbered 9, after V lost 4 bases and J lost 4 bases. The CDR3 covers 17 residues. Germline V gene sequence: CDR1 SGHNT, CDR2 YYREEE (reference sequence). The CDR3: CASSPRYGTSGYNEQFF. The CDR3 nucleotides read TGTGCCAGCAGCCCGCGGTATGGGACTAGCGGGTACAATGAGCAGTTCTTC.

This clone was found a few times. The chain is built from TRBV5-4 and TRBJ2-5; D may correspond to TRBD1 or TRBD2 (5 bases each). Trimming removed 1 base from V and 2 bases from J, with 12 bases in between. The length of the CDR3 is 15 residues. Germline CDR1 SGHNT, CDR2 YYREEE (reference sequence). CDR3 in amino acids: CASSLRAGGQETQYF. The CDR3 nucleotides are TGTGCCAGCAGCTTGAGAGCTGGGGGACAAGAGACCCAGTACTTC.

The genes are TRBV29-1 and TRBJ2-7; D is ambiguous. V dropped 4 bases and J dropped 6 bases, with 13 bases sitting between them. The CDR3 is 12 residues long. Per germline, CDR1 SQVTM and CDR2 ANQGSEA. The CDR3 nucleotides are TGCAGCGTTGTTATCCCTACCAGCGAGCAGTACTTC. It translates to CSVVIPTSEQYF.

This clone occurred a few times. The chain joins TRBV9 to TRBJ2-2; no clear D. The germline V gene has CDR1 SGDLS and CDR2 YYNGEE. This CDR3 has 14 amino acids. V lost 4 bases, J lost 3 bases, and 10 bases lay in between. For the CDR3, the DNA is TGTGCCAGCAGCCCACGACTTGACACCGGGGAGCTGTTTTTT. This sequence encodes CASSPRLDTGELFF. The complete variable domain, with remaining parts taken from reference TRBV9 and TRBJ2-2, reads DSGVTQTPKHLITATGQRVTLRCSPRSGDLSVYWYQQSLDQGLQFLIQYYNGEERAKGNILERFSAQQFPDLHSELNLSSLELGDSALYFCASSPRLDTGELFFGEGSRLTVL.